The following is a TCR beta chain sequence with its context. Its antigen is as yet unknown. This sample was taken from a study of T cell responses to AZD1222 COVID-19 vaccine. Clones were sequenced by immunoSEQ multiplex PCR, and TCRdb holds only the in-frame ones, with some missing. There are about 92,000 clones in the sample; approximately 91% occur only once, and approximately 22% lies in the top ten. Study results and caveats: Spike-specific TCR breadth and depth grew following two AZD1222 doses.

Here the sequenced sample was peripheral blood, taken on day 0 of AZD1222 vaccination. This receptor was identified in an adult in good health.

The CDR3 nucleotides are TGCGCCAGCAGCTTGCCGGCAGGGGTTATGTATGAGCAGTTCTTC. Encoded protein: CASSLPAGVMYEQFF. This chain uses TRBV5-1 with TRBJ2-1; maybe TRBD1 (6 bases). The CDR3 is 15 amino acids. Deletions cut 1 base from V and 8 bases from J, with 16 bases between. Germline V gives CDR1 SGHRS, CDR2 YFSETQ.